This entry describes one TCR beta chain. Original handling: How many nucleated cells were present was estimated from reference gene primer amplification. The method was immunoSEQ multiplex PCR; TCRdb's version includes in-frame clones alone and lacks a portion of them. V, J and clone size derive from that table, while D and trimming were established from the DNA sequence. The table records tens of thousands of clones, approximately 80% of them present only once. The entry originates in a study of blood T cell repertoires in COVID-19. Background on the study: COVID-19 samples, acute and convalescent, were from the United States, Italy and Spain. Sample material is recorded as cDNA or gDNA derived from T cells, B-cell-depleted T cells, or PBMCs.

V was shortened by 5 bases and J by 1 base, with 15 bases between the two germline ends. Germline values: CDR1 MNHEY, CDR2 SMNVEV (reference sequence). The CDR3 is 16 residues long. The sample was peripheral blood. The TCR was taken from a human donor in a cohort sampled during active COVID-19. J is TRBJ1-5 and V is TRBV27; no firm D call. The CDR3 loop reads CASSPRLSGSNQPQHF. The CDR3 bases are TGTGCCAGCAGTCCCCGACTAAGCGGAAGCAATCAGCCCCAGCATTTT.